The subject of this entry is one TCR beta chain. What it binds is unknown. These data belong to a study of cytomegalovirus exposure and HLA in healthy donors. Study-wide points: Immune exposure information available was restricted to CMV serostatus.

This PCR relied on a set of 60 Vbeta primers and 13 Jbeta primers. Data came from immunoSEQ multiplex PCR; TCRdb stores just in-frame clones and leaves some out. The profile covers roughly 190,000 clones, with roughly 80% appearing a single time and over 3.5% taken by the ten largest. The CDR3 runs to 12 residues. Germline V gives CDR1 SGHRS, CDR2 YFSETQ. Trimming shortened V by 0 bases and J by 8 bases, and 6 bases separated the two germline ends. The receptor was isolated from a man aged 50-59 years in good health and CMV-seronegative. The chain carries TRBV5-1 and TRBJ2-1; D remains ambiguous. The sample comprised PBMCs. The CDR3 reads CASSLVADEQFF. The CDR3 bases are TGCGCCAGCAGCTTGGTGGCGGATGAGCAGTTCTTC.